The rows below give T cell receptor beta chains drawn from one sample of a study of T cell responses to AZD1222 COVID-19 vaccine. This table comes from immunoSEQ multiplex PCR, and its TCRdb copy is limited to in-frame clones, with some not included. The sample includes some 99,000 clones, roughly 87% seen only once; the top ten take around 4.8%. This specimen consisted of peripheral blood, obtained on day 0 of AZD1222 vaccination. These receptors were taken from an adult in good health. CDR3s include the opening cysteine and the closing phenylalanine or tryptophan. Fields, in order: J gene, clone size, D gene, V gene, CDR3 DNA, CDR3 protein. A D gene is named only where the DNA matches it firmly. A clone size is listed for some rows: how often the clone was seen (once, few, many), or a class if it is expanded.

>TRBJ2-5|.|.|TRBV20-1
TGCAGTGCTAGGATGAGAGAGACCCAGTACTTC
CSARMRETQYF
>TRBJ2-7|.|.|TRBV30
TGTGCCTGGAGTCCTCCTTTCAGGGAGCCTACCTACGAGCAGTACTTC
CAWSPPFREPTYEQYF
>TRBJ2-5|.|TRBD2|TRBV2
TGTGCCAGCACAGGAGCGGCGGGGGTTCGGGAGACCCAGTACTTC
CASTGAAGVRETQYF
>TRBJ1-3|.|.|TRBV6-2/TRBV6-3
TGTGCCAGCAGCCCTCCACCTGGTAGAGGCTCTGGAAACACCATATATTTT
CASSPPPGRGSGNTIYF
>TRBJ1-3|.|.|TRBV19
TGTGCCAGTAGTAAGCGTTACTCTGGAAACACCATATATTTT
CASSKRYSGNTIYF
>TRBJ1-2|.|.|TRBV14
TGTGCCAGCAGCCAAGATAGGATCTATGGCTACACCTTC
CASSQDRIYGYTF
>TRBJ1-1|.|.|TRBV19
TGTGCCGTAAGTCGGGGGAACACTGAAGCTTTCTTT
CAVSRGNTEAFF
>TRBJ1-5|once|.|TRBV2
TGTGCCAGCAGTGGGGCTGGGACATATCAGCCCCAGCATTTT
CASSGAGTYQPQHF
>TRBJ2-5|.|.|TRBV2
TGTGCCAGCAGTGCCGCCCCTATAGAGACCCAGTACTTC
CASSAAPIETQYF
>TRBJ2-7|.|TRBD1|TRBV6-5
TGTGCCAGCAGTTACACAGGGACAGGCACCTACGAGCAGTACTTC
CASSYTGTGTYEQYF
>TRBJ2-7|once|TRBD1|TRBV5-1
TGCGCCAGCAGCAGGGACAGGGCACGGGAGCAGTACTTC
CASSRDRAREQYF
>TRBJ1-2|.|.|TRBV6-5
TGTGCCAGCAGTTCTAAGCCTGCCAACTATGGCTACACCTTC
CASSSKPANYGYTF
>TRBJ2-3|.|.|TRBV7-2
TGTGCCAGCAGCGGGACCACAGATACGCAGTATTTT
CASSGTTDTQYF
>TRBJ1-1|.|TRBD1|TRBV5-6
TGTGCCAGCAGCGATGGACAGGCCTCGTTCCGGGGGAACACTGAAGCTTTCTTT
CASSDGQASFRGNTEAFF
>TRBJ1-2|.|TRBD1|TRBV3-1/TRBV3-2
TGTGCCAGCAGCCAAGATCCGTCCGGGACAGGGGCAGGCTACACCTTC
CASSQDPSGTGAGYTF
>TRBJ2-3|.|TRBD2|TRBV30
TGTGCCTGGAGGGGGACTAGCGTGGATACGCAGTATTTT
CAWRGTSVDTQYF
>TRBJ1-4|.|TRBD1|TRBV19
TGTGCCAGTAGTCTTACAGGGGGAGATGAAAAACTGTTTTTT
CASSLTGGDEKLFF
>TRBJ2-5|few|.|TRBV12-3/TRBV12-4
TGTGCCAGCAGTTTAAGGGAGACCCAGTACTTC
CASSLRETQYF
>TRBJ1-2|.|.|TRBV4-1
TGCGCCAGCAGCCAAGATACCAGGGGTGGCTACACCTTC
CASSQDTRGGYTF
>TRBJ1-2|few|.|TRBV5-3
TGTGCCAGAAGCTTGGCTCCAGGCCGGGGATATGGCTACACCTTC
CARSLAPGRGYGYTF
>TRBJ2-5|.|.|TRBV4-2
TGTGCCAGCAGCCAAGATAGTATCGGGGGGCCCGAGACCCAGTACTTC
CASSQDSIGGPETQYF
>TRBJ2-1|.|.|TRBV28
TGTGCCAGCAGTTTTACAGGCGATGAGCAGTTCTTC
CASSFTGDEQFF
>TRBJ1-6|.|.|TRBV6-4
TGTGCCAGCAGTGACCTAACGCCGTGGGAGAATTCACCCCTCCACTTT
CASSDLTPWENSPLHF
>TRBJ1-4|few|TRBD1|TRBV28
TGTGCCAGCAGTTTACAGGGGGGCGATGAAAAACTGTTTTTT
CASSLQGGDEKLFF
>TRBJ1-6|.|.|TRBV28
TGTGCCAGCAGTTACCCCCACTCGGGGGGGGATTCACCCCTCCACTTT
CASSYPHSGGDSPLHF
>TRBJ2-1|.|TRBD2|TRBV27
TGTGCCAGCAGTTTGGGAGGCGGGGGGTGGAATGAGCAGTTCTTC
CASSLGGGGWNEQFF
>TRBJ2-5|.|TRBD2|TRBV7-2
TGTGCCAGCAGTCGGGGACTAGCGGGACAAGAGACCCAGTACTTC
CASSRGLAGQETQYF
>TRBJ2-1|.|.|TRBV30
TGTGCCTGGAGTGGAGCTAATGAGCAGTTCTTC
CAWSGANEQFF
>TRBJ1-5|.|.|TRBV7-2
TGTGCCAGCAGCGCGAGGGACGGTAGCAATCAGCCCCAGCATTTT
CASSARDGSNQPQHF
>TRBJ2-3|.|TRBD2|TRBV3-1/TRBV3-2
TGTGCCAGCAGCCAAGTTAGGGGACTAGCGGGGGAGGTCACAGATACGCAGTATTTT
CASSQVRGLAGEVTDTQYF
>TRBJ1-2|.|.|TRBV10-1
TGCGCCAGCAGTGAGTCCTATGTTCGCTGTATACCCGTGGGGAGCGGCTACACCTTC
CASSESYVRCIPVGSGYTF
>TRBJ1-2|.|.|TRBV4-3
TGCGCCAGCAGCCAAGACAGGGGAGAGGGCTATGGCTACACCTTC
CASSQDRGEGYGYTF
>TRBJ2-7|.|.|TRBV4-2
TGTGCCAGCAGCCAAGTCCGACGACAGTCCTACGAGCAGTACTTC
CASSQVRRQSYEQYF
>TRBJ2-7|.|TRBD1|TRBV2
TGTGCCAGCAGTGGCGGACAGGGGCTCGGCGAGCAGTACTTC
CASSGGQGLGEQYF
>TRBJ2-3|.|.|TRBV5-5
TGTGCCAGCAGCCGTCAAGGGGCAGATACGCAGTATTTT
CASSRQGADTQYF
>TRBJ1-2|.|.|TRBV7-9
TGTGCCAGCAGCGCCGCCGGGACACCCTGGCGCTATGGCTACACCTTC
CASSAAGTPWRYGYTF
>TRBJ1-5|.|.|TRBV2
TGTGCCAGCAGTGAAAGGGCCGGTTTGTATAGCAATCAGCCCCAGCATTTT
CASSERAGLYSNQPQHF
>TRBJ1-4|.|TRBD1|TRBV19
TGTGCCAGTAGTATTCCGGCCAGGGGGCGAACCAATAATGGAAAACTGTTTTTT
CASSIPARGRTNNGKLFF